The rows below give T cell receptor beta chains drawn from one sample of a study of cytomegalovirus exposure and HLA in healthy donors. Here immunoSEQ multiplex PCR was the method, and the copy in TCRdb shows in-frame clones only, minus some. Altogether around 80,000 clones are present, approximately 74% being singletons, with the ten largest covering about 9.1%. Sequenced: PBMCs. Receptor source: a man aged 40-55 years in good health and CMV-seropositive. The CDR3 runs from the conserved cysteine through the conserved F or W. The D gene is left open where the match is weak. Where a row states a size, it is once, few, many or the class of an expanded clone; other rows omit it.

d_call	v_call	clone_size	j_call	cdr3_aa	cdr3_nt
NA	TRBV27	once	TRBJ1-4	CASSWREGEKLFF	TGTGCCAGCAGTTGGAGGGAAGGCGAAAAACTGTTTTTT
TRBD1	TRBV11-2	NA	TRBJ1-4	CASSSDRGRGEKLFF	TGTGCCAGCAGCTCCGACAGGGGGCGAGGGGAAAAACTGTTTTTT
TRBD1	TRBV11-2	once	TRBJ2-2	CASSLQGVTGELFF	TGTGCCAGCAGCTTACAGGGGGTGACCGGGGAGCTGTTTTTT
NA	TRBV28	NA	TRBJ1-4	CASSLGRGGEGEKLFF	TGTGCCAGCAGTTTAGGAAGGGGCGGGGAAGGTGAAAAACTGTTTTTT
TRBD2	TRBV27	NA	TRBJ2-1	CASSLADSYNEQFF	TGTGCCAGCAGTCTAGCGGATTCCTACAATGAGCAGTTCTTC
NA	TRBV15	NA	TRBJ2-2	CATSRDYPPGRGTGELFF	TGTGCCACCAGCAGAGATTACCCCCCGGGACGGGGGACCGGGGAGCTGTTTTTT
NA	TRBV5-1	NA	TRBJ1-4	CASSTMSGVSEKLFF	TGCGCCAGCAGCACAATGTCGGGGGTTAGCGAAAAACTGTTTTTT
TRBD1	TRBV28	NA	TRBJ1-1	CASSRTGLNTEAFF	TGTGCCAGCAGCAGGACAGGGCTGAACACTGAAGCTTTCTTT
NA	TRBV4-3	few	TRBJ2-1	CASSQDGVAYNEQFF	TGCGCCAGCAGCCAAGACGGGGTTGCTTACAATGAGCAGTTCTTC
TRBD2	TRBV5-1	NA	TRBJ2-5	CASTLAGVVQETQYF	TGCGCCAGCACCTTAGCGGGGGTTGTCCAAGAGACCCAGTACTTC
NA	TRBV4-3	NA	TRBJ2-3	CASSQLPRGSTDTQYF	TGCGCCAGCAGCCAACTGCCGAGGGGGAGCACAGATACGCAGTATTTT
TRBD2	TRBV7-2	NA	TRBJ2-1	CASSPLAGDPYNEQFF	TGTGCCAGCAGCCCACTAGCGGGAGACCCTTACAATGAGCAGTTCTTC
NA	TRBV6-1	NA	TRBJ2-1	CASSEDGTGHAVNEQFF	TGTGCCAGCAGTGAAGACGGTACAGGACACGCGGTCAATGAGCAGTTCTTC
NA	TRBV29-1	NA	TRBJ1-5	CSASQGYGNQPQHF	TGCAGCGCTTCTCAGGGGTATGGAAATCAGCCCCAGCATTTT
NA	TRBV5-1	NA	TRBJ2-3	CASSLDYGSPSHRYF	TGCGCCAGCAGCTTGGATTATGGCTCCCCTTCTCATCGGTATTTT